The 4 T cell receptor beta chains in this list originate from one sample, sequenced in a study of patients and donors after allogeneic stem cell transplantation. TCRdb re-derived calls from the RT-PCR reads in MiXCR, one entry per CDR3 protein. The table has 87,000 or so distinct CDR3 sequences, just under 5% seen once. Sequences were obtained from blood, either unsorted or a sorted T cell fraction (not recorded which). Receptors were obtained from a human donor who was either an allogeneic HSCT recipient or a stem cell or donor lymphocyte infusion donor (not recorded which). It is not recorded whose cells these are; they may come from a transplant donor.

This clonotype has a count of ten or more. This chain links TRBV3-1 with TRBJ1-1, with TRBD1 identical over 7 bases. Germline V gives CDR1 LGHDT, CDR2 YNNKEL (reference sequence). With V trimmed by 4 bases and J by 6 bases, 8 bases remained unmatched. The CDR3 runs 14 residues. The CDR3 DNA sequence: TGTGCCAGCAGCCCATCGACAGGGCTCGCTGAAGCTTTCTTT. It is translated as CASSPSTGLAEAFF.

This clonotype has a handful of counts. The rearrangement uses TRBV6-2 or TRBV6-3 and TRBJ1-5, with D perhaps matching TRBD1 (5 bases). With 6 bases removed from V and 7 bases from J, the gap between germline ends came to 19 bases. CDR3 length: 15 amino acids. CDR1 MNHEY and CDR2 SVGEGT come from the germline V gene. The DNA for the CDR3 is TGTGCCAGCAGCCCCCCGGGACCTAGGAACCAGCCCCAGCATTTT. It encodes CASSPPGPRNQPQHF.

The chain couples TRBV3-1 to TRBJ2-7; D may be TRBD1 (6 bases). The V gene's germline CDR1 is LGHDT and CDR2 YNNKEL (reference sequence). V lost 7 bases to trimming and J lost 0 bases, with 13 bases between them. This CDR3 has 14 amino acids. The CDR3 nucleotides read TGTGCCAGCACCCAGGGGTCCCGCTCCTACGAGCAGTACTTC. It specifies CASTQGSRSYEQYF.

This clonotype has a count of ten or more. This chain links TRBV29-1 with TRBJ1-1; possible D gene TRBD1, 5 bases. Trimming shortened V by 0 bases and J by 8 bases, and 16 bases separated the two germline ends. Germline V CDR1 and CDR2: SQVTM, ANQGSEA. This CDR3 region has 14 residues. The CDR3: CSVEEPGLRGEAFF. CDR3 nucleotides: TGCAGCGTTGAAGAACCAGGGCTTAGAGGCGAAGCTTTCTTT.